What follows are 18 T cell receptor beta chains derived from one specimen sequenced in a study of blood T cells in healthy people across ages (dated by TCRdb to between 2014 and 2016). Libraries were constructed by 5' RACE. Instrument on record: Illumina HiSeq 2500. The second PCR ran for roughly 6 to 11 cycles and used a J-beta primer mix along with a sample-barcoded 5' primer. The public sequencing data were trimmed at Q25 with fastp and processed into clonotypes with MiXCR by TCRdb, which kept only in-frame beta chains. Every CDR3 protein is listed once, alongside the most common genes and DNA of its rows. Here the sample has about 830,000 distinct CDR3 sequences; roughly 60% occur a single time. About 30% of the sample belongs to the ten largest clones. What was sequenced was blood. These TCRs come from a man aged 25 to 45 in good health.

The chain has TRBV2 and TRBJ2-1, with a tentative D call TRBD2 (7 bases). CDR1 is SNHLY, CDR2 FYNNEI, per germline. The germline V and J ends were trimmed by 7 bases and 5 bases, with 15 bases remaining between them. The CDR3 extends over 14 amino acids. DNA for the CDR3: TGTGCCAGCAAGGGGGGGCAGGGTAACAATGAGCAGTTCTTC. This gives the protein CASKGGQGNNEQFF.

CDR3 in DNA: TGTGCCAGCAGTTTATTTGTTTTGGGACAGGGGTACAATGAGCAGTACTTC. This encodes CASSLFVLGQGYNEQYF. The V gene is TRBV27, the J gene TRBJ2-7; TRBD1 agrees at 10 bases. V lost 1 base to trimming and J lost 7 bases; unmatched junction nucleotides: 13. The CDR3 is made up of 17 amino acids. The germline gives CDR1 MNHEY, CDR2 SMNVEV (reference sequence).

The chain employs TRBV7-3 and TRBJ2-5, with 7 bases aligning to TRBD1. Unmatched junction bases numbered 2, after V lost 0 bases and J lost 1 base. Germline CDR1 and CDR2: SGHTA and FQGTGA. CDR3 size: 15 residues. DNA for the CDR3: TGTGCCAGCAGCTTAACCCGGGACAGCCAAGAGACCCAGTACTTC. This gives the protein CASSLTRDSQETQYF.

The chain combines TRBV20-1 with TRBJ2-7, with TRBD2 identical over 9 bases. J lost 6 bases, V lost 0 bases, and 9 bases had no gene match. The CDR3 spans 15 residues. Germline values: CDR1 DFQATT, CDR2 SNEGSKA (reference sequence). The CDR3 reads CSARDISGGGAEQYF. Here the CDR3 DNA reads TGCAGTGCTAGAGATATTAGCGGGGGAGGCGCCGAGCAGTACTTC.

The chain recombines TRBV4-1 with TRBJ2-7, with 13 bases that match TRBD2. Germline CDR1 is MGHRA and CDR2 is YSYEKL. V lost 2 bases, J lost 3 bases, and 13 bases stayed unmatched. CDR3 size: 19 residues. Written as DNA, the CDR3 is TGCGCCAGCAGCCAAATCCCGACTAGCGGGGGGAAGAGGGGCTACGAGCAGTACTTC. This translates into CASSQIPTSGGKRGYEQYF.

This clonotype was detected only a few times. This chain links TRBV20-1 with TRBJ2-5; 8 nucleotides match TRBD1. J was trimmed by 4 bases and V by 3 bases; bases with no gene match: 10. Germline loops: CDR1 DFQATT, CDR2 SNEGSKA (reference sequence). The CDR3 is made up of 15 amino acids. CDR3 residues: CSASNRDRLRETQYF. In nucleotides, the CDR3 is TGCAGTGCTAGCAACCGGGACAGGCTTCGAGAGACCCAGTACTTC.

This clonotype came up many times. The V call is TRBV10-3, the J call TRBJ2-1; maybe TRBD2 (7 bases). This CDR3 has 17 amino acids. The V end was cut by 0 bases, the J end by 2 bases, with 14 bases between. Germline lookup yields CDR1 ENHRY and CDR2 SYGVKD. The CDR3, as DNA: TGTGCCATCAGTGAGTCGGGAGGGGGGCCCCCCTACAATGAGCAGTTCTTC. This gives the protein CAISESGGGPPYNEQFF.

This CDR3 reads CASSRTGGIYEFF. The CDR3 nucleotides are TGTGCCAGCAGTCGAACAGGGGGCATATATGAGTTCTTC. This chain uses TRBV12-3 or TRBV12-4 with TRBJ2-1; 9 nucleotides agree with TRBD1. This CDR3 contains 13 residues. V shed 5 bases and J 14 bases; nucleotides not matched to a gene: 10.

This clonotype was found many times. This chain joins TRBV4-3 and TRBJ2-3, with 7 bases identical to TRBD2. CDR3 length: 16 amino acids. J was trimmed by 4 bases and V by 1 base; bases with no gene match: 8. The germline V gene encodes CDR1 LGHNA and CDR2 YSLEER. In DNA form, the CDR3 reads TGCGCCAGCAGCCAAGGACGGGGGGTGTCTCCAGATACGCAGTATTTT. This gives the protein CASSQGRGVSPDTQYF.

The rearrangement links TRBV7-2 to TRBJ1-5; D ambiguous. Germline V gives CDR1 SGHTA, CDR2 FQGNSA. The CDR3 extends over 13 amino acids. With 3 bases removed from V and 1 base from J, the gap between germline ends came to 4 bases. CDR3 sequence reads: CASSFQSNQPQHF. Here the CDR3 DNA reads TGTGCCAGCAGCTTTCAGAGCAATCAGCCCCAGCATTTT.

The table lists this clonotype with a few counts. J is TRBJ1-2 and V is TRBV4-2; D possibly corresponds to TRBD1 (6 bases). Trimming stripped 1 base from V and 6 bases from J, with 15 bases between. CDR1 and CDR2 (germline): LGHNA, YNFKEQ. The CDR3 runs 15 residues. CDR3 amino acids: CASSQGPGVYDGYTF. CDR3 DNA: TGTGCCAGCAGCCAAGGCCCAGGGGTTTATGATGGCTACACCTTC.

V and J are TRBV9 and TRBJ2-7, with D tentatively TRBD2 (7 bases). This CDR3 has 16 amino acids. Germline-derived CDR1 and CDR2 are SGDLS and YYNGEE. V dropped 3 bases and J dropped 3 bases, with 19 bases sitting between them. CDR3 DNA sequence: TGTGCCAGCAGCGAGGCGGGGGCAGGACCATTCTACGAGCAGTACTTC. Its protein is CASSEAGAGPFYEQYF.

This clonotype was observed a handful of times. This rearrangement joins TRBV12-3 or TRBV12-4 to TRBJ2-7; 8 bases line up with TRBD2. The CDR3 runs 13 residues. The V gene end was trimmed by 6 bases and the J gene end by 2 bases; junction bases not matched to a gene: 3. CDR3: CASRNGGAYEQYF. DNA of the CDR3: TGTGCCAGCAGGAACGGGGGGGCCTACGAGCAGTACTTC.

The chain is built from TRBV20-1 and TRBJ2-1, with 15 bases aligning to TRBD2. The CDR3 contains 15 residues. The germline gives CDR1 DFQATT, CDR2 SNEGSKA (reference sequence). V lost 5 bases, J lost 6 bases, and 5 bases stayed unmatched. In DNA form, the CDR3 reads TGCAGTGCTCCCGGACTAGCGGGGGGGCGCAATGAGCAGTTCTTC. Its translation is CSAPGLAGGRNEQFF.

In its sample, this clonotype was seen a few times. The rearrangement links TRBV6-2 or TRBV6-3 to TRBJ2-1; a possible D gene is TRBD1 (5 bases). This CDR3 is 15 amino acids long. Germline CDR1 reads MNHEY; CDR2 reads SVGEGT. Trimming took off 5 bases at V and 6 bases at J, with 17 bases between the two ends. The CDR3 DNA reads TGTGCCAGCAGTGAGGACCCGACAGAGGTCAATGAGCAGTTCTTC. It is translated as CASSEDPTEVNEQFF.

This chain joins TRBV5-8 and TRBJ2-4, with D possibly TRBD1 on 5 matching bases. The DNA end is a closer match to TRBJ2-5, so the J assignment may be wrong. Germline V gene lookup returns CDR1 SGHTS and CDR2 YDEGEE. This CDR3 region has 14 residues. The CDR3 loop is CASSLDRNQETQYF. The CDR3 bases are TGTGCCAGCAGCCTCGACAGAAACCAAGAGACCCAGTACTTC.

This clonotype was observed at least ten times. The chain employs TRBV3-1 and TRBJ1-5; perhaps TRBD1 as D (5 bases). V shed 1 base and J shed 4 bases, with 5 bases lying between them. The CDR3 consists of 13 residues. Germline CDR1 reads LGHDT; CDR2 reads YNNKEL (reference sequence). As DNA, the CDR3 is TGTGCCAGCAGCCAAGGGGGGAATCAGCCCCAGCATTTT. Translated: CASSQGGNQPQHF. Together with reference TRBV3-1 and TRBJ1-5, the CDR3 gives the full variable domain: DTAVSQTPKYLVTQMGNDKSIKCEQNLGHDTMYWYKQDSKKFLKIMFSYNNKELIINETVPNRFSPKSPDKAHLNLHINSLELGDSAVYFCASSQGGNQPQHFGDGTRLSIL.

This clonotype came up many times. V is TRBV5-1 and J is TRBJ1-5; TRBD1 might be the D (5 bases). The germline V gene has CDR1 SGHRS and CDR2 YFSETQ. CDR3 length: 15 residues. The V and J ends lost 0 bases and 4 bases respectively, with 11 bases between them. In nucleotides, the CDR3 is TGCGCCAGCAGCTTGGCCGGGGGGTCAAATCAGCCCCAGCATTTT. This codes for CASSLAGGSNQPQHF.